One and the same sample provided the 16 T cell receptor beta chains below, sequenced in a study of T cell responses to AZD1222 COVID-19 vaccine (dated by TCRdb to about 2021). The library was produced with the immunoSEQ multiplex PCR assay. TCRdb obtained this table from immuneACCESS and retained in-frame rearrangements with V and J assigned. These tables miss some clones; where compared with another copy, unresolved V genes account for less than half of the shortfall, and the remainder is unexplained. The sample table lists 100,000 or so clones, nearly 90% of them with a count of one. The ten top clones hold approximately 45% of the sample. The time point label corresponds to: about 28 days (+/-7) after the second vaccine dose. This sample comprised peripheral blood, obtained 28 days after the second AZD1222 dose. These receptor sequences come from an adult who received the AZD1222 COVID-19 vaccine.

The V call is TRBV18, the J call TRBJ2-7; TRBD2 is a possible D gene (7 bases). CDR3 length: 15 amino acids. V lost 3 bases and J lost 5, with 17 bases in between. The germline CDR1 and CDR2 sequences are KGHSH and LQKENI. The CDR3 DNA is TGTGCCAGCTCACCTGCCAGGGGAGGGGCGAACGAGCAGTACTTC. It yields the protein CASSPARGGANEQYF.

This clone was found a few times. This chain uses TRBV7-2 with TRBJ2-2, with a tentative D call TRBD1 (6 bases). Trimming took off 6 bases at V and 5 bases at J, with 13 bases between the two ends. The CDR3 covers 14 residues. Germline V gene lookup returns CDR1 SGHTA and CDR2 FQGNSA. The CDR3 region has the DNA TGTGCCAGCAGACACAGGGAATTTACCGGGGAGCTGTTTTTT. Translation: CASRHREFTGELFF.

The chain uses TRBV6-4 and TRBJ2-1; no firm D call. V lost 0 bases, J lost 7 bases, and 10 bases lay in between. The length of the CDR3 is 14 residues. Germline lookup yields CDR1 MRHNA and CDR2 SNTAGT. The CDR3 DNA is TGTGCCAGCAGTGACTCCCGGTCCTTTAATGAGCAGTTCTTC. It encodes CASSDSRSFNEQFF.

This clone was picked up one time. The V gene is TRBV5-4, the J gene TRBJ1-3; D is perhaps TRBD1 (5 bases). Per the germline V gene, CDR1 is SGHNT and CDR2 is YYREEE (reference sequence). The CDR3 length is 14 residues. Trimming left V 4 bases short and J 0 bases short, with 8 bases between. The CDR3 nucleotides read TGTGCCAGCAGCCATGGGGGCTCTGGAAACACCATATATTTT. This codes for CASSHGGSGNTIYF.

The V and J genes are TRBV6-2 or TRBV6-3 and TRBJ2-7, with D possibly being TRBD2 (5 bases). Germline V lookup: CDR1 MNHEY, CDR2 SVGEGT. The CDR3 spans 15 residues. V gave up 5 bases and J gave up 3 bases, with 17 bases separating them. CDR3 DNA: TGTGCCAGCAGTCTCCGAGGGTACCCTAGCTACGAGCAGTACTTC. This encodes CASSLRGYPSYEQYF.

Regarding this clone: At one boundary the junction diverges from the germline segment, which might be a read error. CDR3 nucleotides: TGTGCCAGCAGTCCGGCTCGCGTGAAAGCACCCTTCTTC. It specifies CASSPARVKAPFF. The chain couples TRBV6-2 or TRBV6-3 to TRBJ1-2; D gene ambiguous. The CDR3 consists of 13 residues. Germline V gene data show CDR1 as MNHEY and CDR2 as SVGEGT.

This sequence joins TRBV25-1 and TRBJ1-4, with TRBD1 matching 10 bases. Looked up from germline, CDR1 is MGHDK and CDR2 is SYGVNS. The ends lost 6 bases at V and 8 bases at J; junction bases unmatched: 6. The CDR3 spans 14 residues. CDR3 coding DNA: TGTGCCAGCAGCCGACAGGGGGCGGAGGAAAAACTGTTTTTT. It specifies CASSRQGAEEKLFF.

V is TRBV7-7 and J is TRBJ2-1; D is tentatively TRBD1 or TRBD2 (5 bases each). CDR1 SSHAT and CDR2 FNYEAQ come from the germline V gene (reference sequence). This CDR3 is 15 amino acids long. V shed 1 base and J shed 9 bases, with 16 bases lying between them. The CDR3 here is CASSLEGTAGVEQFF. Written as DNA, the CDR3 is TGTGCCAGCAGCTTAGAAGGGACGGCTGGGGTTGAGCAGTTCTTC.

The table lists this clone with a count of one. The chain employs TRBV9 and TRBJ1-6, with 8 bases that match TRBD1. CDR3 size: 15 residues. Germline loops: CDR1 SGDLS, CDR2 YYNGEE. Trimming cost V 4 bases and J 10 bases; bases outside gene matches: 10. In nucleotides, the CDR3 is TGTGCCAGCAGCCAAAATACAGGGGGTGTGTCACCCCTCCACTTT. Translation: CASSQNTGGVSPLHF.

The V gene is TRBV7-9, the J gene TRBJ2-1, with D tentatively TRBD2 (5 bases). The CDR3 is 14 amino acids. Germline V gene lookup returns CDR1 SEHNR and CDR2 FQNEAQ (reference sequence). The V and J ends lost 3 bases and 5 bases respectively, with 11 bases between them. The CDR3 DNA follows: TGTGCCAGCAGCTTTGGCTCGGGGAACAATGAGCAGTTCTTC. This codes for CASSFGSGNNEQFF.

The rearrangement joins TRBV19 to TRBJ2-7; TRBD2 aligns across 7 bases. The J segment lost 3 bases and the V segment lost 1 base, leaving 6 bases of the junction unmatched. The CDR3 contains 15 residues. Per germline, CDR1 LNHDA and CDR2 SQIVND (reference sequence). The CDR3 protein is CASSIGSGGDYEQYF. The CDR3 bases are TGTGCCAGTAGTATAGGATCGGGAGGCGACTACGAGCAGTACTTC. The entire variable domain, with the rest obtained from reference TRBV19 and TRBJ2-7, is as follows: DGGITQSPKYLFRKEGQNVTLSCEQNLNHDAMYWYRQDPGQGLRLIYYSQIVNDFQKGDIAEGYSVSREKKESFPLTVTSAQKNPTAFYLCASSIGSGGDYEQYFGPGTRLTVT.

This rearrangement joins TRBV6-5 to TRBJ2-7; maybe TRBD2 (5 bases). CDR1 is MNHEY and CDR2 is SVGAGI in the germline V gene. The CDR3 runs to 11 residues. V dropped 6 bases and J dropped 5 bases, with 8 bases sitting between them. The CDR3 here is CASSSGDEQYF. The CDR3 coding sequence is TGTGCCAGCAGCTCCGGGGACGAGCAGTACTTC.

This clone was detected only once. The CDR3: CASSIHDLKGNTIYF. The CDR3 DNA follows: TGTGCCAGTAGTATTCATGACCTCAAGGGAAACACCATATATTTT. The chain joins TRBV19 to TRBJ1-3; D not resolved. Looked up from germline, CDR1 is LNHDA and CDR2 is SQIVND (reference sequence). The V end lost 3 bases, the J end lost 4 bases, and 13 bases lay between the germline ends. CDR3 length: 15 amino acids.

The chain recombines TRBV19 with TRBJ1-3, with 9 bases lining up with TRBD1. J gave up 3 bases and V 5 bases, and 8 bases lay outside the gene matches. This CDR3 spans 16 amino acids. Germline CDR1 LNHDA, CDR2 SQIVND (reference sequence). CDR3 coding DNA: TGTGCCAGTAGTGTTTCCGGGACAGGGCTTGGAAACACCATATATTTT. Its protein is CASSVSGTGLGNTIYF.

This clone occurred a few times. The CDR3, as DNA: TGTGCCAGCAGCTGGGCCGGGACAAGTTCTAACTATGGCTACACCTTC. It specifies CASSWAGTSSNYGYTF. The chain uses TRBV7-8 and TRBJ1-2, with D maybe TRBD1 (6 bases). With 4 bases removed from V and 0 bases from J, the gap between germline ends came to 15 bases. The CDR3 is 16 residues long. Germline lookup yields CDR1 SGHVS and CDR2 FQNEAQ.

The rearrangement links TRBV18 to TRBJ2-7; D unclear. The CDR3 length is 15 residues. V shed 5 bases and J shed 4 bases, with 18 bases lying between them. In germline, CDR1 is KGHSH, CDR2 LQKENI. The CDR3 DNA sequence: TGTGCCAGCTCAAACGTCCAGGCTCTAAGGTACGAGCAGTACTTC. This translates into CASSNVQALRYEQYF.